The clone carrying this T cell receptor (beta chain) was recorded at least ten times. This entry comes from a study of neurological immune-mediated disorders. TCRdb processed the 5' RACE reads anew with MiXCR; each CDR3 protein has one entry. The table has more than 50,000 distinct CDR3 sequences, about 3.2% seen once. The CDR3 extends over 13 amino acids. V trimming: 5 bases; J trimming: 7 bases; junction bases outside the gene matches: 3. Germline lookup yields CDR1 SGHTA and CDR2 FQGTGA. Specimen: PBMCs. This chain joins TRBV7-3 and TRBJ2-4; 9 bases are a match to TRBD1. The receptor comes from a woman in her sixties with multiple sclerosis. The DNA of the CDR3 is TGTGCCAGCAGCCAAGACAGGGGGAACATTCAGTACTTC. Encoded protein: CASSQDRGNIQYF.